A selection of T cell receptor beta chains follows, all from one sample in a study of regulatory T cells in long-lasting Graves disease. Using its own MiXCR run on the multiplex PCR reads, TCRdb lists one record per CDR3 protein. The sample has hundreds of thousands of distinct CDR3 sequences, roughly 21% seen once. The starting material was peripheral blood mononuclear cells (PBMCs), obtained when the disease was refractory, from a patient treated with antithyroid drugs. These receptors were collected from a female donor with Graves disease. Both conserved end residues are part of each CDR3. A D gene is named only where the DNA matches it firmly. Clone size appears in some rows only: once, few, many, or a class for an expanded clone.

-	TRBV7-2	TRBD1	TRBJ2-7	TGTGCCAGCAGCCCCGGGACAGACCCCTACGAGCAGTACTTC	CASSPGTDPYEQYF
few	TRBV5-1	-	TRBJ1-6	TGCGCCAGCAGCAAAGGGATTTCCGATTCACCCCTCCACTTT	CASSKGISDSPLHF
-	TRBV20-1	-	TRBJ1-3	TGCAGTGCTAGAGATACCTCGGCGGGCTCTGGAAACACCATATATTTT	CSARDTSAGSGNTIYF
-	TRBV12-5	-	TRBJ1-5	TGTGCTAGTGGGCCCGGAGGGGGTGTCAGCAATCAGCCCCAGCATTTT	CASGPGGGVSNQPQHF
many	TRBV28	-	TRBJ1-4	TGTGCCAGCAGCTCATCAGCAACAACTAATGAAAAACTGTTTTTT	CASSSSATTNEKLFF
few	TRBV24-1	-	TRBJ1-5	TGTGCCACCAGTGACTCAATGTATCAGCCCCAGCATTTT	CATSDSMYQPQHF
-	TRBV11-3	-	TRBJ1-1	TGTGCCAGCAGCGCGCGGGAGAAACTGAGCACTGAAGCTTTCTTT	CASSAREKLSTEAFF
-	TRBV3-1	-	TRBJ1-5	TGTGCCAGCAGCCAAGACCTGACAGATCAGCCCCAGCATTTT	CASSQDLTDQPQHF
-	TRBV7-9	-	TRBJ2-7	TGTGCCAGCAGCTTTGACGGGTACGAGCAGTACTTC	CASSFDGYEQYF
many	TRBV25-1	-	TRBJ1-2	TGTGCCAGCAGTGACCCAGGGAGAAGCGCTGGCTACACCTTC	CASSDPGRSAGYTF
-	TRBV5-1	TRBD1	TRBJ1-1	TGCGCCAGCAGCGTCTCCCCCGGACAGGTCCACACTGAAGCTTTCTTT	CASSVSPGQVHTEAFF
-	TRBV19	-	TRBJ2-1	TGTGCCACCATGGGCCTCACCTACAATGAGCAGTTCTTC	CATMGLTYNEQFF
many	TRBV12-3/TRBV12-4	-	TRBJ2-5	TGTGCCAGCAGTCCTGGGGGACTTAGGGAGACCCAGTACTTC	CASSPGGLRETQYF
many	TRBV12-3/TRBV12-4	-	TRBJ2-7	TGTGCCAGCAGTCCCGACAGGTATGACTACGAGCAGTACTTC	CASSPDRYDYEQYF
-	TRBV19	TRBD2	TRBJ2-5	TGTGCCAGTAGTATCGGGCTAGCGGGAGGCGAGACCCAGTACTTC	CASSIGLAGGETQYF
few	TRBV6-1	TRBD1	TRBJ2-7	TGTGCCAGCAGTGGCTGGGACAGCGAGCAGTACTTC	CASSGWDSEQYF
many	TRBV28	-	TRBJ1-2	TGTGCCAGCAGTTTAGGCCAGGGCTACTCCTATGGCTACACCTTC	CASSLGQGYSYGYTF
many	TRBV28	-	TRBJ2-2	TGTGCCACCCTAGGAAGCGATATGGGCTGGGAGCTGTTTTTT	CATLGSDMGWELFF
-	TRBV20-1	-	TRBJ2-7	TGCAGTGCCCTAAGGGGTTACGAGCAGTACTTC	CSALRGYEQYF
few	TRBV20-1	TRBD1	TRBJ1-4	TGCAGTGCTAGAGCTGAGGGGGCTGCAACTAATGAAAAACTGTTTTTT	CSARAEGAATNEKLFF
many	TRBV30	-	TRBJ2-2	TGTGCCGCAGGACACCCGAACACCGGGGAGCTGTTTTTT	CAAGHPNTGELFF
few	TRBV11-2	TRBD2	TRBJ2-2	TGTGCCAGCAGTACATGGACTAGCGGGTCCACCGGGGAGCTGTTTTTT	CASSTWTSGSTGELFF
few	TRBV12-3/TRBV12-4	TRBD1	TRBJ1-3	TGTGCCAGCAGGCCCCTCGGGACAGGGGGGATATACTCTGGAAACACCATATATTTT	CASRPLGTGGIYSGNTIYF
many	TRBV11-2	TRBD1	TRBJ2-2	TGTGCCAGCAGCTTAGGGGTACAGGGGGCTCGTACCGGGGAGCTGTTTTTT	CASSLGVQGARTGELFF
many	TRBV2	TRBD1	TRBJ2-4	TGTGCCAGCAGTGAGGGGACAGGGGTAAACATTCAGTACTTC	CASSEGTGVNIQYF
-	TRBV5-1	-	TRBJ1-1	TGCGCCAGCAGCTTGGTGTCACACATGAACACTGAAGCTTTCTTT	CASSLVSHMNTEAFF
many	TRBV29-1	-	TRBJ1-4	TGCAGCGTTGGAGGATGGGGGGGCGAAAAACTGTTTTTT	CSVGGWGGEKLFF
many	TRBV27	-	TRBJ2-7	TGTGCCAGCAGTTACGGGTTTTCCTACGAGCAGTACTTC	CASSYGFSYEQYF